The clone carrying this TCR beta chain came up a few times. The antigen remains undetermined. Library preparation (for TCRbeta) was performed with unique molecular identifiers. TCRdb ran MiXCR on the PCR reads and lists one entry per CDR3 protein. The repertoire holds under 100,000 distinct CDR3 sequences, with roughly 16% as singletons. The data were taken from a study of T-cell reconstitution after alpha-beta-depleted transplantation in children. Germline CDR1 and CDR2: SGHDN and FVKESK. V was cut by 0 bases and J by 5 bases, with 13 bases left in between. There are 15 residues in the CDR3. Study conclusions and caveats: Surviving recipient T cells and intrathymic progenitors accounted for some patients' high TCRbeta diversity at day 60. Diversity and T-cell counts at one year after transplant derived mostly from new T cells. After transplant, at about two months, alpha-beta T cells were reportedly derived from several hundred expanded graft clones.

This chain connects TRBV14 to TRBJ2-5; the D gene is possibly TRBD2 (6 bases). This receptor was obtained from a male patient aged 2 to 10 who had a stem cell transplant for acute lymphoblastic leukemia, so the T cells may come from the graft donor. Source: PBMCs, mostly from graft donor cells, taken 180 days after TCRalphabeta/CD19-depleted stem cell transplant. The CDR3 bases are TGTGCCAGCAGCCAAGAACCCAGGGCGGGGGAGACCCAGTACTTC. Amino acid sequence: CASSQEPRAGETQYF.